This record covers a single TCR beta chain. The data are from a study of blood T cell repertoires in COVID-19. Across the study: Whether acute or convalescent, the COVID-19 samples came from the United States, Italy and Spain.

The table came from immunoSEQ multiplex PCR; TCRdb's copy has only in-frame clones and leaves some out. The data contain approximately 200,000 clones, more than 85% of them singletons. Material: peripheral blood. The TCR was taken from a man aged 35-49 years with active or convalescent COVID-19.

CDR3 in amino acids: CASSLGPNEKLFF. The CDR3 DNA reads TGCGCCAGCAGCTTGGGGCCTAATGAAAAACTGTTTTTT. The chain recombines TRBV5-1 with TRBJ1-4; D not certain. V lost 0 bases and J lost 3, with 3 bases in between. Looked up from germline, CDR1 is SGHRS and CDR2 is YFSETQ. The CDR3 runs 13 residues.